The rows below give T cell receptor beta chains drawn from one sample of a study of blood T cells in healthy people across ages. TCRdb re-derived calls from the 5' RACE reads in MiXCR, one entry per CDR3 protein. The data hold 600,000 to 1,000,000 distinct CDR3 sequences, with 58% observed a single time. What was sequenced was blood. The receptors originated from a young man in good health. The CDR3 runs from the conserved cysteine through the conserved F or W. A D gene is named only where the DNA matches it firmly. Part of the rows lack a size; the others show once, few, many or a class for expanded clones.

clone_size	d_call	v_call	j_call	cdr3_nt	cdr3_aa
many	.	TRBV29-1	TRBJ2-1	TGCAGCGTTGACGGGGGCGGGTCGAGCTCCTACAATGAGCAGTTCTTC	CSVDGGGSSSYNEQFF
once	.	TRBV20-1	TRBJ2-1	TGCAGTGCCCCCGATCGGTTCGCCGATGAGCAGTTCTTC	CSAPDRFADEQFF
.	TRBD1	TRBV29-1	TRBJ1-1	TGCAGCGTCATAGGGCGGGACAGGGGTACTGAAGCTTTCTTT	CSVIGRDRGTEAFF
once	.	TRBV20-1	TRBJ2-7	TGCAGTGCTGCTCTAGATTCGGGCGAGCAGTACTTC	CSAALDSGEQYF
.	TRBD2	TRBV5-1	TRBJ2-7	TGCGCCAGCGGACTAGCGGGGGGAGCCGAGCAGTACTTC	CASGLAGGAEQYF
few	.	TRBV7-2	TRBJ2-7	TGTGCCAGCAGCGATTACGGGGGAAGGAACGAGCAGTACTTC	CASSDYGGRNEQYF
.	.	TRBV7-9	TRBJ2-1	TGTGCCAGCAGCCCTCCGGGGGCGTCCAATGAGCAGTTCTTC	CASSPPGASNEQFF
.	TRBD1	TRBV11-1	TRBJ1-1	TGTGCCAGCAGCACCGACAGGGGGAACACTGAAGCTTTCTTT	CASSTDRGNTEAFF
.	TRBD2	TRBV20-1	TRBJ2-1	TGCAGTTCTACCGGGACTAGCGGGAGGACAGATTACAATGAGCAGTTCTTC	CSSTGTSGRTDYNEQFF
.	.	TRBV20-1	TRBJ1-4	TGCAGTGCTAGAGCGAGCGGGGGTGCTAATGAAAAACTGTTTTTT	CSARASGGANEKLFF
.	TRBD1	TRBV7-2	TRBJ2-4	TGTGCCAGCAGCGGAACACAGGGGACCAAAAACATTCAGTACTTC	CASSGTQGTKNIQYF
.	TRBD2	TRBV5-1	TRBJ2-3	TGCGCCGGCAGCTTCGGGACTAGCGGGGGTACAGATACGCAGTATTTT	CAGSFGTSGGTDTQYF
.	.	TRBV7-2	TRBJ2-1	TGTGCCAGCAGCTCCGACTGGATCACACGCGGCAATGAGCAGTTCTTC	CASSSDWITRGNEQFF
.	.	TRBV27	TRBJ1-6	TGTGCCAGCCGACACCTTGTACGGGATTCACCCCTCCACTTT	CASRHLVRDSPLHF
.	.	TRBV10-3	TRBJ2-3	TGTGCCATCAGTGAGAGAGGAGTAGCGATTACAGATACGCAGTATTTT	CAISERGVAITDTQYF
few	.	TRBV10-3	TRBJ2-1	TGTGCCATCAGTGCGGACTGGGATGAGCAGTTCTTC	CAISADWDEQFF
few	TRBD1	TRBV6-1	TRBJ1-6	TGTGCCAGCAGGTCCTTACCCCCGGGACAGGGAAATTCACCCCTCCACTTT	CASRSLPPGQGNSPLHF
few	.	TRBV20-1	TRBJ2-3	TGCAGTGTCCCGGCCCTTACCATAGATACGCAGTATTTT	CSVPALTIDTQYF
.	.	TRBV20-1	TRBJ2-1	TGCAGTGCTAGCCAAGGGGCAATTAAGGATGAGCAGTTCTTC	CSASQGAIKDEQFF
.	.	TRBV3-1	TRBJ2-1	TGTGCCAGCAGCCAATTTTTCGGGCAGTACAATGAGCAGTTCTTC	CASSQFFGQYNEQFF
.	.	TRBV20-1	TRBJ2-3	TGCAGTGCTTCGGCAGCGAAGGATACGCAGTATTTT	CSASAAKDTQYF
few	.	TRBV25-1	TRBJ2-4	TGTGCCAGCAGTGGGACCGGTAGGGCTGGGATAAACATTCAGTACTTC	CASSGTGRAGINIQYF
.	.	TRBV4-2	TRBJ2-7	TGTGCCAGCACCCTACTCGGCCGGAGGCAGTACTTC	CASTLLGRRQYF
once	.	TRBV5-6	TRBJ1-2	TGTGCCAGTTCCTTACGGCCGGCGGAGCAGGGGTACTATGGCTACACCTTC	CASSLRPAEQGYYGYTF
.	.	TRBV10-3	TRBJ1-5	TGTGCCATCAGTGAGGAAGGGTTGGACCAGCCCCAGCATTTT	CAISEEGLDQPQHF
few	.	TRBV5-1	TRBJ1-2	TGCGCCAGCAGCGTAACGTCGGGACAATTAACCGATGGCTACACCTTC	CASSVTSGQLTDGYTF
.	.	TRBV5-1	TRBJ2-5	TGCGCCAGCTTCGAATCTGGCCCAGAGACCCAGTACTTC	CASFESGPETQYF
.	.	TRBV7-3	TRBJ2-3	TGTGCCAGCAGCTTAAGGGCGGGTTTCACAGATACGCAGTATTTT	CASSLRAGFTDTQYF
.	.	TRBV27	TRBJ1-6	TGTGCCAGCAGATTTAACAGGGATTCACCCCTCCACTTT	CASRFNRDSPLHF
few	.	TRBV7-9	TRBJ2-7	TGTGCCAGCAGCAACATCGGAAACGAGCAGTACTTC	CASSNIGNEQYF
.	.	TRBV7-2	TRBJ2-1	TGTGCCAGCAGCTTAGCGGGGGCTAGTCCCGGGAGCTCCTACAATGAGCAGTTCTTC	CASSLAGASPGSSYNEQFF
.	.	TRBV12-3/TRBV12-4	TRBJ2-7	TGTGCCAGCAGTTTATGGGAACAACCCTACAATGAGCAGTACTTC	CASSLWEQPYNEQYF
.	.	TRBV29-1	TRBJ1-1	TGCAGCGGTCAGGGCGGTTGGAACACTGAAGCTTTCTTT	CSGQGGWNTEAFF
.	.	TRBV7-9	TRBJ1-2	TGTGCCAGCAGCTTAGTCTCGGGAGGCTACACCTTC	CASSLVSGGYTF
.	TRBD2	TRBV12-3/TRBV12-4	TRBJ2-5	TGTGCCAGCAGTTCCGGGGGATCAGCGGGGGATGAAGAGACCCAGTACTTC	CASSSGGSAGDEETQYF
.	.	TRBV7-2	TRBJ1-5	TGTGCCAGCAGCCTTGCCGGGACGCAATATCAGCCCCAGCATTTT	CASSLAGTQYQPQHF